Listed below are T cell receptor beta chains from one sample, sequenced in a study of long-term antiretroviral therapy in people with HIV. This table comes from immunoSEQ multiplex PCR, and its TCRdb copy is limited to in-frame clones, with some not included. The sample lists approximately 20,000 clones, over 80% occurring once. The sample in question was unsorted PBMCs, obtained 1.6 years after starting antiretroviral therapy. The source is a man between 40 and 49 years old with HIV. Each CDR3 is given with its conserved first and last residue. Fields, in order: clone size, J gene, V gene, D gene, CDR3 protein, CDR3 DNA. D genes are given only for firm matches. Expanded clones are given a class, and other clones once, few, many or no size at all.

once	TRBJ2-5	TRBV5-1	TRBD1	CASSLGGQGRLAQYF	TGCGCCAGCAGCTTGGGTGGACAGGGGCGGCTGGCCCAGTACTTC
-	TRBJ2-3	TRBV4-1	TRBD2	CASRREGGRSDTQYF	TGCGCCAGCAGGCGGGAGGGCGGCCGCTCAGATACGCAGTATTTT
-	TRBJ2-7	TRBV6-5	TRBD1	CASSYGGQGRYEQYF	TGTGCCAGCAGTTACGGAGGACAGGGCCGCTACGAGCAGTACTTC
-	TRBJ1-3	TRBV9	-	CASSAAGSGNTIYF	TGTGCCAGCAGCGCTGCAGGCTCTGGAAACACCATATATTTT
-	TRBJ2-1	TRBV9	-	CASSPWSNSYNEQFF	TGTGCCAGCAGCCCTTGGAGTAACTCCTACAATGAGCAGTTCTTC
-	TRBJ2-6	TRBV5-1	-	CASSWGGASSGANVLTF	TGCGCCAGCAGCTGGGGGGGGGCCAGCTCTGGGGCCAACGTCCTGACTTTC
-	TRBJ2-3	TRBV4-1	TRBD2	CASSRELAGGIDTQYF	TGCGCCAGCAGCCGAGAGCTAGCGGGAGGAATCGATACGCAGTATTTT
-	TRBJ1-1	TRBV5-1	-	CASSRQENTEAFF	TGCGCCAGCAGTAGACAGGAGAACACTGAAGCTTTCTTT
once	TRBJ1-6	TRBV6-1	TRBD1	CASNPGQGSSPLHF	TGTGCCAGCAATCCGGGACAGGGCTCTTCACCCCTCCACTTT
-	TRBJ2-1	TRBV13	TRBD1	CASSSRTGAGNEQFF	TGTGCCAGCAGCTCGCGGACAGGGGCCGGCAATGAGCAGTTCTTC
once	TRBJ2-7	TRBV6-5	TRBD2	CASMGGKLVYEQYF	TGTGCCAGCATGGGAGGGAAATTGGTCTACGAGCAGTACTTC
-	TRBJ2-1	TRBV2	TRBD2	CASSEAGGLAVPNHNEQFF	TGTGCCAGCAGTGAAGCAGGGGGACTAGCTGTCCCAAACCACAATGAGCAGTTCTTC
-	TRBJ1-1	TRBV29-1	TRBD1	CSVEGQRRGTEAFF	TGCAGCGTTGAGGGACAGAGGAGGGGGACTGAAGCTTTCTTT
-	TRBJ2-3	TRBV9	-	CASSVSGTDTQYF	TGTGCCAGCAGCGTGTCGGGCACAGATACGCAGTATTTT
few	TRBJ1-6	TRBV7-6	TRBD1	CASSLGWDSYNSPLHF	TGTGCCAGCAGCTTAGGTTGGGACAGTTATAATTCACCCCTCCACTTT
-	TRBJ1-5	TRBV6-1	-	CASSGGLRNQPQHF	TGTGCCAGCAGTGGGGGTTTGCGCAATCAGCCCCAGCATTTT
-	TRBJ2-1	TRBV11-2	TRBD2	CASSLEPRTSGGLNEQFF	TGTGCCAGCAGCTTAGAACCCCGGACTAGCGGGGGTTTGAATGAGCAGTTCTTC
-	TRBJ2-5	TRBV6-5	-	CASSYEGDRVETQYF	TGTGCCAGCAGTTACGAGGGGGATCGCGTGGAGACCCAGTACTTC
-	TRBJ2-1	TRBV5-6	-	CASSLGTANEQFF	TGTGCCAGCAGCTTGGGGACAGCAAATGAGCAGTTCTTC
once	TRBJ1-4	TRBV5-1	TRBD1	CASSDDRGPGEKLFF	TGCGCCAGCAGCGATGACAGGGGGCCTGGTGAAAAACTGTTTTTT
-	TRBJ2-3	TRBV7-9	TRBD2	CASSRLAGGPGRDTQYF	TGTGCCAGCAGCCGACTAGCGGGAGGGCCCGGAAGAGATACGCAGTATTTT
-	TRBJ2-2	TRBV5-6	TRBD1	CASSAGQGRTGELFF	TGTGCCAGCAGCGCGGGACAGGGAAGGACCGGGGAGCTGTTTTTT
-	TRBJ1-1	TRBV5-1	-	CASSWGLNTEAFF	TGCGCCAGCAGCTGGGGCCTGAACACTGAAGCTTTCTTT
-	TRBJ1-1	TRBV6-6	-	CASSYGSTEAFF	TGTGCCAGCAGTTACGGCAGCACTGAAGCTTTCTTT
-	TRBJ2-3	TRBV19	TRBD1	CASSPRGQGPDTQYF	TGTGCCAGTAGCCCCAGGGGGCAGGGACCAGATACGCAGTATTTT
few	TRBJ1-2	TRBV7-9	-	CASSPGRGFEGYTF	TGTGCCAGCAGCCCGGGCCGGGGTTTCGAGGGCTACACCTTC
-	TRBJ1-5	TRBV2	TRBD1	CASSTDRVNQPQHF	TGTGCCAGCTCGACTGACAGGGTTAATCAGCCCCAGCATTTT
-	TRBJ2-7	TRBV4-1	-	CASSQQDGYEQYF	TGCGCCAGCAGCCAACAGGACGGGTACGAGCAGTACTTC
-	TRBJ1-1	TRBV13	TRBD1	CASSRDRGSTEAFF	TGTGCCAGCAGCCGAGACAGGGGTTCGACTGAAGCTTTCTTT
-	TRBJ2-3	TRBV10-3	TRBD1	CAISVHHKTGASTDTQYF	TGTGCCATCAGTGTGCACCATAAAACAGGGGCTAGCACAGATACGCAGTATTTT
-	TRBJ2-1	TRBV7-8	TRBD2	CASSYRTSGNNEQFF	TGTGCCAGCAGTTATCGGACTAGCGGTAACAATGAGCAGTTCTTC
once	TRBJ1-2	TRBV7-6	TRBD1	CASSLGTGVFLNYGYTF	TGTGCCAGCAGCTTAGGGACAGGGGTGTTCCTAAACTATGGCTACACCTTC
-	TRBJ1-1	TRBV2	-	CASIWAGVTEAFF	TGTGCCAGCATTTGGGCAGGGGTGACTGAAGCTTTCTTT
few	TRBJ1-1	TRBV4-1	-	CASSQGDGRGMNTEAFF	TGCGCCAGCAGCCAAGGCGATGGGAGGGGAATGAACACTGAAGCTTTCTTT
-	TRBJ2-3	TRBV5-1	-	CASSLGRTITDTQYF	TGCGCCAGCAGCTTAGGCAGGACTATCACAGATACGCAGTATTTT
once	TRBJ2-1	TRBV6-5	-	CASRVSGSTYNEQFF	TGTGCCAGCAGGGTTAGCGGATCTACCTACAATGAGCAGTTCTTC
-	TRBJ2-2	TRBV11-2	-	CASSFLGGIGELFF	TGTGCCAGCAGCTTCCTAGGTGGTATCGGGGAGCTGTTTTTT
-	TRBJ2-1	TRBV6-1	TRBD2	CASSEAGGYNEQFF	TGTGCCAGCAGTGAGGCGGGAGGATACAATGAGCAGTTCTTC
once	TRBJ1-1	TRBV9	TRBD1	CASSPSGQGARTEAFF	TGTGCCAGCAGCCCCTCGGGACAGGGGGCGCGGACTGAAGCTTTCTTT
-	TRBJ1-3	TRBV29-1	-	CSVPGSDSSGNTIYF	TGCAGCGTCCCCGGAAGCGACAGCTCTGGAAACACCATATATTTT
-	TRBJ2-7	TRBV18	-	CASSPGDTPYEQYF	TGTGCCAGCTCACCGGGTGACACTCCATACGAGCAGTACTTC
-	TRBJ1-5	TRBV7-5	-	CARSSEDLGLSSNQPQHF	TGTGCCAGAAGCTCAGAGGACCTGGGACTGAGTAGCAATCAGCCCCAGCATTTT